This T cell receptor (beta chain) was profiled in a study of a mutant IDH1 vaccine in newly diagnosed glioma. Study in general: Males made up approximately 62% and females roughly 38% of treated patients, whose mean age was approximately 41 years.

Time point reported: week 11, during vaccination. Doses of 300 ug of mutant IDH1 20-mer peptide were given with topical imiquimod. The CDR3 is 14 amino acids. Trimming removed 4 bases from V and 3 bases from J; junction bases left unmatched: 4. CDR1 and CDR2 from the germline V gene are SGDLS and YYNGEE. Assay used: immunoSEQ multiplex PCR; TCRdb lists only in-frame clones, some missing. This sample has about 130,000 clones, with around 77% found just once. As concerns this clone: The antigen is not known.

This TCR came from a middle-aged man with glioma. This sequence joins TRBV9 and TRBJ1-1, with 9 nucleotides matching TRBD1. Material: PBMCs, obtained from a glioma patient whose treatment included an IDH1 peptide vaccine. CDR3 loop: CASSPGQGYTEAFF. CDR3 nucleotides: TGTGCCAGCAGCCCAGGACAGGGGTACACTGAAGCTTTCTTT.